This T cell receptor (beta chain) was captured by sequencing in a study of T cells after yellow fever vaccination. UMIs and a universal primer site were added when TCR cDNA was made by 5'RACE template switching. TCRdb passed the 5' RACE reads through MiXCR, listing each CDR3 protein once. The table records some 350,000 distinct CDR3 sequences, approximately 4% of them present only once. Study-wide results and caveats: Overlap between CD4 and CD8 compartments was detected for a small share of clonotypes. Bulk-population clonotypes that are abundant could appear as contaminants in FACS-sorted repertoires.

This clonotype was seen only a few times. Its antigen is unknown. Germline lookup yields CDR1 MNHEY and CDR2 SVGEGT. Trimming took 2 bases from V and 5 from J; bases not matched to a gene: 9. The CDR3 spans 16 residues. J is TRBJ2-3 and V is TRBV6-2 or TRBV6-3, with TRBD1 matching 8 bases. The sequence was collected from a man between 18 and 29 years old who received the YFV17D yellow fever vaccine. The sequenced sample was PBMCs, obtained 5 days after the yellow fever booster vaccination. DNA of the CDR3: TGTGCCAGCAGTTACACCAGGGGGCGCCCCGGAGATACGCAGTATTTT. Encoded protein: CASSYTRGRPGDTQYF.